A single sample is the source of the 32 T cell receptor beta chains below, sequenced in a study of T-cell memory formation after mild COVID-19. TCRdb re-called the 5' RACE reads with MiXCR, one entry per CDR3 protein. The data show around 400,000 distinct CDR3 sequences, approximately 25% seen once. Sequencing used PBMCs or a T cell subset sorted from them (not recorded which). The receptors here all came from an adult woman who had mild COVID-19 (a few samples of this study predate the infection). Cell type and time point are not known.

The chain links TRBV6-5 to TRBJ1-2; TRBD1 might be the D (5 bases). V shed 6 bases and J shed 1 base, with 15 bases lying between them. The CDR3 is 15 residues long. Germline loops: CDR1 MNHEY, CDR2 SVGAGI. The CDR3 DNA reads TGTGCCAGCAGCTCAGGGCAGCACTTTAACTATGGCTACACCTTC. This codes for CASSSGQHFNYGYTF.

The chain combines TRBV4-1 with TRBJ1-1; D uncertain. The CDR3 has 15 amino acids. In germline, CDR1 is MGHRA, CDR2 YSYEKL. V was shortened by 4 bases and J by 4 bases, with 16 bases between the two germline ends. The CDR3 DNA reads TGCGCCAGCAGCCCCTCCGGAAAACGGGCCACTGAAGCTTTCTTT. This translates into CASSPSGKRATEAFF.

This clonotype was found a few times. The CDR3 bases are TGTGCCAGCAGCTTCCTTGGAGGGTACTCTGGGGCCAACGTCCTGACTTTC. Residues: CASSFLGGYSGANVLTF. The gene calls are TRBV5-5 and TRBJ2-6; maybe TRBD2 (6 bases). V was trimmed by 2 bases and J by 0 bases, leaving 12 bases between them. The CDR3 consists of 17 residues. Germline V gene sequence: CDR1 SGHKS, CDR2 YYEKEE (reference sequence).

The chain carries TRBV20-1 and TRBJ2-3, with 15 bases fitting TRBD2. J was trimmed by 10 bases and V by 2 bases; bases with no gene match: 7. The CDR3 covers 15 residues. Germline V gene data show CDR1 as DFQATT and CDR2 as SNEGSKA (reference sequence). CDR3 region: CSARRTSGRAHAQYF. The CDR3 bases are TGCAGTGCTAGAAGGACTAGCGGGAGGGCACACGCGCAGTATTTT.

This chain joins TRBV7-8 and TRBJ2-1; TRBD2 aligns across 10 bases. This CDR3 spans 18 amino acids. Germline V gene lookup returns CDR1 SGHVS and CDR2 FQNEAQ. J lost 13 bases, V lost 5 bases, and 23 bases had no gene match. This CDR3 is CASSRGRVAGGLYPDQFF. Written as DNA, the CDR3 is TGTGCCAGCAGCAGGGGGAGGGTAGCGGGAGGCCTCTATCCTGATCAGTTCTTC.

This clonotype was seen more than once but under ten times. The V and J genes are TRBV24-1 and TRBJ1-5, with TRBD1 matching over 9 bases. The CDR3 runs to 17 residues. Germline CDR1 is KGHDR and CDR2 is SFDVKD. With 5 bases clipped from V and 3 bases from J, the junction kept 10 bases outside the gene matches. The CDR3 DNA is TGTGCCACCAGTGCTCAATCCGGGACAGGGAACAATCAGCCCCAGCATTTT. Its protein product is CATSAQSGTGNNQPQHF.

This clonotype was counted a few times. This sequence joins TRBV12-3 or TRBV12-4 and TRBJ1-1; no firm D call. The V end was cut by 5 bases, the J end by 4 bases, with 17 bases between. The CDR3 sequence is 15 residues long. CDR3: CASSRSGTAITEAFF. The DNA of the CDR3 is TGTGCCAGCAGTCGCAGTGGCACAGCTATCACTGAAGCTTTCTTT.

This clonotype has more than one count but fewer than ten. The rearrangement joins TRBV7-9 to TRBJ2-3, with TRBD1 identical over 8 bases. CDR3 length: 14 residues. Germline V CDR1 and CDR2: SEHNR, FQNEAQ (reference sequence). V shed 0 bases, J shed 6 bases, and the junction held 2 bases outside the gene matches. CDR3 region: CASSLAAGGDTQYF. Written as DNA, the CDR3 is TGTGCCAGCAGCTTAGCGGCAGGGGGCGATACGCAGTATTTT.

This clonotype was picked up one time. This chain connects TRBV15 to TRBJ2-5; D gene uncertain. The CDR3 is made up of 14 amino acids. The ends were cut back, 0 bases at V and 6 bases at J, with 11 bases in the middle. CDR1 LNHNV and CDR2 YYDKDF come from the germline V gene (reference sequence). The CDR3 loop is CATSRDQVFKTQYF. The CDR3 DNA reads as TGTGCCACCAGCAGAGATCAGGTATTCAAGACCCAGTACTTC.

V and J are TRBV5-6 and TRBJ2-7; 7 nucleotides match TRBD2. Per germline, CDR1 SGHDT and CDR2 YYEEEE. The CDR3 has 15 amino acids. With V trimmed by 0 bases and J by 5 bases, 8 bases remained unmatched. CDR3 in DNA: TGTGCCAGCAGCTTGGCCGGGGGGACCTCGCACGAGCAGTACTTC. Translation: CASSLAGGTSHEQYF.

As to this clonotype: Germline and junction disagree at one end, which may indicate a read error. V and J are TRBV4-2 and TRBJ1-1, with D unclear. The germline gives CDR1 LGHNA, CDR2 YNFKEQ. The CDR3 length is 16 residues. CDR3 bases: TGTGCCAGCAGCCAAGATCGGGGAGGGTCGGGCACTGAAGCGTTCTTT. Amino acids: CASSQDRGGSGTEAFF.

In this sample, this clonotype turned up a few times. The rearrangement links TRBV12-3 or TRBV12-4 to TRBJ2-1, with TRBD1 matching 9 bases. The J segment lost 2 bases and the V segment lost 5 bases, leaving 10 bases of the junction unmatched. The CDR3 has 17 residues. The CDR3 region is CASSPSTGGGTYNEQFF. Written as DNA, the CDR3 is TGTGCCAGCAGTCCTTCGACAGGGGGAGGTACCTACAATGAGCAGTTCTTC.

This clonotype showed up just a few times. The chain joins TRBV5-6 to TRBJ1-1; D gene uncertain. CDR3 size: 12 residues. With 5 bases removed from V and 4 bases from J, the gap between germline ends came to 9 bases. The V gene's germline CDR1 is SGHDT and CDR2 YYEEEE. CDR3 protein: CASRSDLTEAFF. The CDR3 DNA is TGTGCCAGCAGATCGGATCTCACTGAAGCTTTCTTT.

The chain has TRBV6-2 or TRBV6-3 and TRBJ1-1; D is possibly TRBD1 (5 bases). This CDR3 has 17 residues. Germline V CDR1 and CDR2: MNHEY, SVGEGT. V lost 2 bases, J lost 3 bases, and 19 bases lay in between. Here the CDR3 reads CASSYPAGTPSDTEAFF. The CDR3 DNA reads TGTGCCAGCAGTTACCCCGCCGGGACCCCCTCGGACACTGAAGCTTTCTTT.

The chain is built from TRBV29-1 and TRBJ2-7, with D unclear. From germline, CDR1 is SQVTM and CDR2 ANQGSEA. Trimming stripped 7 bases from V and 2 bases from J, with 15 bases between. The CDR3 runs to 13 residues. CDR3 nucleotide sequence: TGCAGCGCAGAGAAAGACACACCCTACGAGCAGTACTTC. It is translated as CSAEKDTPYEQYF.

This chain uses TRBV29-1 with TRBJ2-5; D tentatively fits TRBD1 or TRBD2 (6 bases each). The CDR3 loop spans 12 amino acids. The germline CDR1 and CDR2 sequences are SQVTM and ANQGSEA. The CDR3 DNA sequence: TGCACCTACGAGGGGGGCGGAGAGACCCAGTACTTC. It specifies CTYEGGGETQYF. Complete variable domain (other parts from reference TRBV29-1 and TRBJ2-5): SAVISQKPSRDICQRGTSLTIQCQVDSQVTMMFWYRQQPGQSLTLIATANQGSEATYESGFVIDKFPISRPNLTFSTLTVSNMSPEDSSIYLCTYEGGGETQYFGPGTRLLVL.

There are a few counts of this clonotype. This rearrangement joins TRBV11-3 to TRBJ1-1; tentatively, D is TRBD1 (5 bases). V was pared by 5 bases and J by 5 bases, with 12 bases between. Germline V lookup: CDR1 SGHNT, CDR2 YENEEA. The CDR3 spans 13 residues. The CDR3 DNA reads TGTGCCAGCAGCGTGATCGGGGGTACTGAAGCTTTCTTT. Encoded protein: CASSVIGGTEAFF.

A few counts support this clonotype. The chain carries TRBV27 and TRBJ2-1; the match to TRBD2 covers 8 bases. The CDR3 contains 16 residues. Germline V lookup: CDR1 MNHEY, CDR2 SMNVEV (reference sequence). With V trimmed by 5 bases and J by 5 bases, 11 bases remained unmatched. CDR3 bases: TGTGCCAGCAGTCCTGAAGCGGGAGTTCTTCACAATGAGCAGTTCTTC. Translated: CASSPEAGVLHNEQFF.

The gene calls are TRBV11-2 and TRBJ1-2; D ambiguous. V was cut by 1 base and J by 1 base, with 16 bases left in between. Germline CDR1 is SGHAT and CDR2 is FQNNGV. This CDR3 is 17 amino acids long. CDR3 protein: CASSLVANPGDNYGYTF. Written as DNA, the CDR3 is TGTGCCAGCAGCTTAGTTGCAAACCCCGGAGATAACTATGGCTACACCTTC.

The J gene is TRBJ2-3, the V gene TRBV7-8; D is ambiguous. The CDR3 is 15 residues long. CDR1 and CDR2 from the germline V gene are SGHVS and FQNEAQ. Between the trimmed V and J ends, which lost 3 bases and 1 base, there was a span of 11 bases. CDR3 sequence (DNA): TGTGCCAGCAGCTTGTACCTAGACCGCACAGATACGCAGTATTTT. Translation: CASSLYLDRTDTQYF.

The V and J genes are TRBV29-1 and TRBJ1-1; no firm D call. CDR1 is SQVTM and CDR2 is ANQGSEA in the germline V gene. This CDR3 has 14 residues. The V end lost 8 bases, the J end lost 4 bases, and 20 bases lay between the germline ends. CDR3 amino acids: CSSTRTAIRTEAFF. The CDR3 DNA reads TGCAGCTCTACTCGGACGGCCATTCGCACTGAAGCTTTCTTT.

This rearrangement joins TRBV12-3 or TRBV12-4 to TRBJ1-4, with D maybe TRBD1 (6 bases). Deletions cut 5 bases from V and 5 bases from J, with 15 bases between. The CDR3 has 15 residues. CDR3 DNA sequence: TGTGCCAGCAGTCCGGGGGGGCAAAAGAATGAAAAACTGTTTTTT. It is translated as CASSPGGQKNEKLFF.

This clonotype showed up just a few times. The chain recombines TRBV7-8 with TRBJ1-5; 7 bases are shared with TRBD1. V gave up 5 bases and J gave up 0 bases; unmatched junction bases: 7. CDR3 length: 16 amino acids. The germline gives CDR1 SGHVS, CDR2 FQNEAQ. The CDR3 region has the DNA TGTGCCAGCAGCCTCGGGACAGTTCATAGCAATCAGCCCCAGCATTTT. It encodes CASSLGTVHSNQPQHF.

The rearrangement uses TRBV27 and TRBJ1-1, with unresolved D. The CDR3 extends over 11 amino acids. The V end lost 7 bases, the J end lost 1 base, and 4 bases lay between the germline ends. Germline V CDR1 and CDR2: MNHEY, SMNVEV (reference sequence). CDR3 in DNA: TGTGCCAGCATCCCGAACACTGAAGCTTTCTTT. As protein: CASIPNTEAFF.

The CDR3 sequence: CASSTFAGGSSEQYF. The CDR3 region has the DNA TGTGCCAGCAGTACCTTCGCGGGAGGTTCGAGTGAGCAGTACTTC. This chain links TRBV27 with TRBJ2-7; 8 bases are shared with TRBD2. This CDR3 is 15 amino acids long. Germline V lookup: CDR1 MNHEY, CDR2 SMNVEV (reference sequence). V trimming: 5 bases; J trimming: 7 bases; junction bases outside the gene matches: 13.

The genes are TRBV2 and TRBJ2-1; TRBD2 matches 9 bases. The V segment lost 1 base and the J segment 3 bases; nucleotides outside the gene matches: 1. Germline assignment: CDR1 SNHLY and CDR2 FYNNEI. This CDR3 comprises 15 residues. CDR3 region: CASSEVAGVYNEQFF. The CDR3 DNA follows: TGTGCCAGCAGTGAAGTAGCGGGGGTCTACAATGAGCAGTTCTTC.

This sequence joins TRBV20-1 and TRBJ1-2; maybe TRBD1 (6 bases). The germline CDR1 and CDR2 sequences are DFQATT and SNEGSKA (reference sequence). V was cut by 5 bases and J by 7 bases, with 17 bases left in between. The CDR3 length is 13 residues. This chain's CDR3 is CSAGQNLFVGYTF. As DNA, the CDR3 is TGCAGTGCTGGACAGAATCTTTTTGTTGGCTACACCTTC.

This clonotype has only a few counts. This sequence joins TRBV7-2 and TRBJ2-3; TRBD2 agrees at 10 bases. The CDR3 is 14 residues long. Germline V gene data show CDR1 as SGHTA and CDR2 as FQGNSA. V gave up 6 bases and J gave up 6 bases; unmatched junction bases: 6. In nucleotides, the CDR3 is TGTGCCAGCAGAACAGCGGGGGGGCCCGATACGCAGTATTTT. It yields the protein CASRTAGGPDTQYF.

This chain links TRBV4-1 with TRBJ1-1, with D unresolved. The germline gives CDR1 MGHRA, CDR2 YSYEKL. V was pared by 4 bases and J by 1 base, with 19 bases between. The CDR3 is made up of 17 amino acids. The CDR3 DNA follows: TGCGCCAGCAGCCCCCCTGGGAGGTCGGTTTCGAACACTGAAGCTTTCTTT. It codes for CASSPPGRSVSNTEAFF.

This clonotype was seen a handful of times. V is TRBV20-1 and J is TRBJ1-2, with no clear D. The CDR3 spans 12 residues. In germline, CDR1 is DFQATT, CDR2 SNEGSKA (reference sequence). V was clipped by 5 bases and J by 2 bases, with 9 bases between them. CDR3 in DNA: TGCAGTGCTGTGGGGAGGAACTATGGCTACACCTTC. The encoded protein is CSAVGRNYGYTF.

This clonotype was seen more than once but under ten times. V is TRBV20-1 and J is TRBJ1-1; TRBD1 agrees at 7 bases. This CDR3 is 12 amino acids long. Germline V gives CDR1 DFQATT, CDR2 SNEGSKA (reference sequence). J was trimmed by 6 bases and V by 6 bases; bases with no gene match: 7. The CDR3 sequence: CSARQGSAEAFF. CDR3 nucleotides: TGCAGTGCCAGACAGGGTTCTGCTGAAGCTTTCTTT.

The chain combines TRBV5-1 with TRBJ2-7; weak D call: TRBD1 (5 bases). CDR1 is SGHRS and CDR2 is YFSETQ in the germline V gene. CDR3 length equals 14 residues. V was pared by 2 bases and J by 2 bases, with 11 bases between. The CDR3 sequence is CASSFVDSPYEQYF. Here the CDR3 DNA reads TGCGCCAGCAGCTTCGTAGACAGTCCCTACGAGCAGTACTTC.